Detailed here is one T cell receptor (beta chain). The sample belongs to a study of blood T cell repertoires in COVID-19. V lost 4 bases, J lost 4 bases, and 6 bases stayed unmatched. The CDR3 consists of 15 residues. From germline, CDR1 is SGDLS and CDR2 YYNGEE. Using immunoSEQ multiplex PCR, the repertoire was profiled, and TCRdb retains in-frame clones only, with some absent. The sample has approximately 260,000 clones; 80% to 90% are singletons. Residents of over 20 US areas, aged roughly 18 to 89 years, made up the participants. Source material: PBMCs or T cells enriched from blood (not recorded which). The origin of this receptor is a woman in her forties or fifties who had been exposed to COVID-19. J is TRBJ2-1 and V is TRBV9; 9 nucleotides align to TRBD2. As DNA, the CDR3 is TGTGCCAGCAGCACAGCGGGGGGCCCTTACAATGAGCAGTTCTTC. It codes for CASSTAGGPYNEQFF.